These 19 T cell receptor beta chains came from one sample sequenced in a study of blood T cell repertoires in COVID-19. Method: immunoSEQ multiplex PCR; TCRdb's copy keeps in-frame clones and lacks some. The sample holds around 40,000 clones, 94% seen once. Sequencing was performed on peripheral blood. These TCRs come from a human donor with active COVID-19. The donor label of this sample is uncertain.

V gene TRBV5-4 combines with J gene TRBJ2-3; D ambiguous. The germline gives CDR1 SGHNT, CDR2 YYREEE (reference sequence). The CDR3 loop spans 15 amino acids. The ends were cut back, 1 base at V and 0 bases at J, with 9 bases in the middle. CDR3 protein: CASSLKAPSTDTQYF. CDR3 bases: TGTGCCAGCAGCTTGAAAGCGCCTAGCACAGATACGCAGTATTTT. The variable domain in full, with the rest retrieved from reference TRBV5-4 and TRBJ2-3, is ETGVTQSPTHLIKTRGQQVTLRCSSQSGHNTVSWYQQALGQGPQFIFQYYREEENGRGNFPPRFSGLQFPNYSSELNVNALELDDSALYLCASSLKAPSTDTQYFGPGTRLTVL.

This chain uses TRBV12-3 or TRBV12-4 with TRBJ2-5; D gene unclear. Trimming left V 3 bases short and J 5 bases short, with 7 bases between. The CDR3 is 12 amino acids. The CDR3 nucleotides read TGTGCCAGCAGTTTCGTCAGTGAGACCCAGTACTTC. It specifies CASSFVSETQYF.

The CDR3 spells CASSLDSNSPLHF. The CDR3 coding sequence is TGTGCCAGCAGCTTAGACAGTAATTCACCCCTCCACTTT. This sequence joins TRBV7-2 and TRBJ1-6; D remains ambiguous. Per germline, CDR1 SGHTA and CDR2 FQGNSA. Trimming removed 1 base from V and 6 bases from J, with 4 bases in between. CDR3 length: 13 amino acids.

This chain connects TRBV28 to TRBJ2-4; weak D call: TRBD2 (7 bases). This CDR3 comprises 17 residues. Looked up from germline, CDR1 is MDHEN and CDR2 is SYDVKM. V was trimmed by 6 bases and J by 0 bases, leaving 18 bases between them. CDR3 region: CASRSPRGARAKNIQYF. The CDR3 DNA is TGTGCCAGCAGGTCCCCCCGGGGGGCGAGAGCCAAAAACATTCAGTACTTC.

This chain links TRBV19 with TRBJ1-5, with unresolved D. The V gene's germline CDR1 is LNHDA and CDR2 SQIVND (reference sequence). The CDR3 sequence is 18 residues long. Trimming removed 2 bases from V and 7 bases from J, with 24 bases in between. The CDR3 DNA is TGTGCCAGTAGTATACGGGAGTACGCCTCAACGGCGATCCAGCCCCAGCATTTT. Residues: CASSIREYASTAIQPQHF.

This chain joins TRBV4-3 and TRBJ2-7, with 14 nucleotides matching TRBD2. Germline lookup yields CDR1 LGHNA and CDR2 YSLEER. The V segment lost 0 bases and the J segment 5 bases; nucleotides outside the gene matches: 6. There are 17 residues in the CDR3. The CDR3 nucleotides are TGCGCCAGCAGCCAAGAGGGACTAGCGGGAGACGGCCACGAGCAGTACTTC. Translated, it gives CASSQEGLAGDGHEQYF.

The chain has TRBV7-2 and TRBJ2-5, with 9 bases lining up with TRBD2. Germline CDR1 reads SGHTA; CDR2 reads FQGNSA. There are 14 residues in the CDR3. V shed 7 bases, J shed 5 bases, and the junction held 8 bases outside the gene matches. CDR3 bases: TGTGCCAGCAACTCTCGCGGGGGGGTTGAGACCCAGTACTTC. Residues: CASNSRGGVETQYF.

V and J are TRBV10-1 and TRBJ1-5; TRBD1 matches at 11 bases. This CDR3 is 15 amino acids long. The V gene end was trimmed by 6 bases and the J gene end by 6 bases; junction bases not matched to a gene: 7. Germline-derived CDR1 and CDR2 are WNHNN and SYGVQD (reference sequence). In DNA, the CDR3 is TGCGCCAGCAGCCCTCGGACAGGGGGCTGTCAGCCCCAGCATTTT. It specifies CASSPRTGGCQPQHF.

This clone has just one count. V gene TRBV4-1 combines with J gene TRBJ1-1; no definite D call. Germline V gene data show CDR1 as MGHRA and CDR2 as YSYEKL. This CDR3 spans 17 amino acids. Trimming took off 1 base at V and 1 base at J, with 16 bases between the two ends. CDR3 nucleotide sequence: TGCGCCAGCAGCCAAGTATTTACCGGGGAAGCGAACACTGAAGCTTTCTTT. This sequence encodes CASSQVFTGEANTEAFF.

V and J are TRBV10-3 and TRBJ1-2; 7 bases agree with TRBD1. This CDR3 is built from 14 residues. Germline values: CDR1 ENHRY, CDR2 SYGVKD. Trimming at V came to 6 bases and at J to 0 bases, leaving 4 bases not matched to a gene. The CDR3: CAIRPDRANYGYTF. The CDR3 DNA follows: TGTGCCATCAGGCCCGACAGGGCTAACTATGGCTACACCTTC.

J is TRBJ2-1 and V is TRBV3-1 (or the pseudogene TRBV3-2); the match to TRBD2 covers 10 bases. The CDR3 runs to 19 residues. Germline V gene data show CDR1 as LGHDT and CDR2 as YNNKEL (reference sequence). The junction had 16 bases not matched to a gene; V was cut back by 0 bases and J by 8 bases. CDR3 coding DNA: TGTGCCAGCAGCCAAGATGGAAAATTTCTAGCGGGAGACCGGGATGAGCAGTTCTTC. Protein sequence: CASSQDGKFLAGDRDEQFF.

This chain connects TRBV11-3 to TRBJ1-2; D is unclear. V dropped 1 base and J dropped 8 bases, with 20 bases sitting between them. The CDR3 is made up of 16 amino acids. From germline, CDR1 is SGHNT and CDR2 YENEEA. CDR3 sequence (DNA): TGTGCCAGCAGCTTAGTGGCGGGCAGGTCGGCGGAGGGCTACACCTTC. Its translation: CASSLVAGRSAEGYTF.

CDR3 region: CASSIPGTYNEQFF. The CDR3 DNA sequence: TGTGCCAGTAGTATCCCCGGGACCTACAATGAGCAGTTCTTC. V usage is TRBV19 and J usage is TRBJ2-1; D perhaps matches TRBD2 (5 bases). The V gene's germline CDR1 is LNHDA and CDR2 SQIVND (reference sequence). This CDR3 is built from 14 residues. V lost 3 bases and J lost 2, with 8 bases in between.

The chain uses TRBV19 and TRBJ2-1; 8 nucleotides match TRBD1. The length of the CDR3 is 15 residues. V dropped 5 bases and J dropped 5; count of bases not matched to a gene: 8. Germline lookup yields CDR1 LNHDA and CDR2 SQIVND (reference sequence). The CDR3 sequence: CASSLQGGRNNEQFF. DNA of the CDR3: TGTGCCAGTAGTCTACAGGGGGGAAGAAACAATGAGCAGTTCTTC.

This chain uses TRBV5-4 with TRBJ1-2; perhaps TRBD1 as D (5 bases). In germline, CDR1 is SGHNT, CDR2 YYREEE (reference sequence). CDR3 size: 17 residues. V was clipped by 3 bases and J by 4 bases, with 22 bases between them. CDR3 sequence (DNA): TGTGCCAGCAGCTCCGCTTTCTTGTGGGGGGAAAGCTATGGCTACACCTTC. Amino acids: CASSSAFLWGESYGYTF.

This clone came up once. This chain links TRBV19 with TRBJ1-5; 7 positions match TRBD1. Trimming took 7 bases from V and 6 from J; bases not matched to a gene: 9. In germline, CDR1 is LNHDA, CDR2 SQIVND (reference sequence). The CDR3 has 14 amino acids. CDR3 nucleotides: TGTGCCAGTAAAATGACAGGGTCAGGTCAGCCCCAGCATTTT. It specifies CASKMTGSGQPQHF. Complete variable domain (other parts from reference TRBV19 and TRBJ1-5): DGGITQSPKYLFRKEGQNVTLSCEQNLNHDAMYWYRQDPGQGLRLIYYSQIVNDFQKGDIAEGYSVSREKKESFPLTVTSAQKNPTAFYLCASKMTGSGQPQHFGDGTRLSIL.

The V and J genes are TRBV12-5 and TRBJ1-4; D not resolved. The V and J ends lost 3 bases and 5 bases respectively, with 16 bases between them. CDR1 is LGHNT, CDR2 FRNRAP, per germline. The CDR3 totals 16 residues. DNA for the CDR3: TGTGCTAGTGGTTTCCTATCTAGGCCCCCCAATGAAAAACTGTTTTTT. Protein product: CASGFLSRPPNEKLFF. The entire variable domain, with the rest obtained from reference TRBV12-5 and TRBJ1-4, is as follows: DARVTQTPRHKVTEMGQEVTMRCQPILGHNTVFWYRQTMMQGLELLAYFRNRAPLDDSGMPKDRFSAEMPDATLATLKIQPSEPRDSAVYFCASGFLSRPPNEKLFFGSGTQLSVL.

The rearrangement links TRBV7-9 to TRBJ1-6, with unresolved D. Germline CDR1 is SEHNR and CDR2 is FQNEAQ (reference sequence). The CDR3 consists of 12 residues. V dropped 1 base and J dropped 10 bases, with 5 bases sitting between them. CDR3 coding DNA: TGTGCCAGCAGCTTAGAAGCGTCACCCCTCCACTTT. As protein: CASSLEASPLHF.

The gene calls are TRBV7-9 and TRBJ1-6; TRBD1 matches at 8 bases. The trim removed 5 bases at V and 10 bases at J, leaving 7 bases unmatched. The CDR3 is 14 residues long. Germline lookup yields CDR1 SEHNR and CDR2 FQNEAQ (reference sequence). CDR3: CASSNGQGTSPLHF. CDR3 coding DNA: TGTGCCAGCAGCAACGGACAGGGAACCTCACCCCTCCACTTT.